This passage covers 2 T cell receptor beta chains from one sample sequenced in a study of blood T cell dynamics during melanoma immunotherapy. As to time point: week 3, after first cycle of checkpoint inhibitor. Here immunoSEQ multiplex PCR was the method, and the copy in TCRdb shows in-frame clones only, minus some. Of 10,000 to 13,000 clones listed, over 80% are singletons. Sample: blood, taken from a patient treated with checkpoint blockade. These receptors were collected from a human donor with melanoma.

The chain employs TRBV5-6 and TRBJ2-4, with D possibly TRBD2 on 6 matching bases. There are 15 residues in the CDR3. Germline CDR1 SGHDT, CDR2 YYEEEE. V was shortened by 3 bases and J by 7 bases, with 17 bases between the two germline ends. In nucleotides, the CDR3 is TGTGCCAGCAGCTGGCAGGGCGGTGGAGGGAACATTCAGTACTTC. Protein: CASSWQGGGGNIQYF.

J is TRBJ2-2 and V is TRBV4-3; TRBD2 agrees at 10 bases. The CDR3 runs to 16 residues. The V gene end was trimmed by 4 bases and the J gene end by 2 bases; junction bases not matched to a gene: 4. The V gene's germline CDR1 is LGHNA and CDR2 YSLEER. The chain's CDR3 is CASSRGTSDNTGELFF. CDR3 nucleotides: TGCGCCAGCAGCCGGGGGACTAGCGATAACACCGGGGAGCTGTTTTTT.